Included here is one T cell receptor (beta chain) sequence, with context. The sample belongs to a study of T cell changes during pregnancy in multiple sclerosis. Here immunoSEQ multiplex PCR was the method, and the copy in TCRdb shows in-frame clones only, minus some. The profile covers about 38,000 clones, with around 92% appearing a single time and 9.5% to 13% taken by the ten largest. The clonotype comes from a female donor with multiple sclerosis, enrolled in a pregnancy study. The sequences come from CD8+ T cells from peripheral blood mononuclear cells, collected after pregnancy.

CDR3: CASSVGTGGAGTGELFF. The DNA for the CDR3 is TGTGCCAGCAGCGTAGGGACAGGGGGCGCGGGCACCGGGGAGCTGTTTTTT. The V gene is TRBV9, the J gene TRBJ2-2; TRBD1 matches 11 bases. CDR1 and CDR2 (germline): SGDLS, YYNGEE. V lost 0 bases, J lost 4 bases, and 5 bases stayed unmatched. The CDR3 is 17 residues long.